Shown below are 10 T cell receptor beta chains from a single sample sequenced in a study of blood T cell repertoires in COVID-19. The table came from immunoSEQ multiplex PCR; TCRdb's copy has only in-frame clones and leaves some out. The top ten hold 6% to 8.5% of the sample, which has under 200,000 clones, approximately 80% seen once. The sample was peripheral blood. These receptors were taken from a man aged 55 to 70 with acute or convalescent COVID-19.

The V and J genes are TRBV6-1 and TRBJ2-7; TRBD2 agrees at 12 bases. The CDR3 loop spans 15 amino acids. CDR1 and CDR2 from the germline V gene are MNHNS and SASEGT. V lost 2 bases to trimming and J lost 4 bases; unmatched junction nucleotides: 3. Here the CDR3 reads CASSELAGGPYEQYF. The CDR3, as DNA: TGTGCCAGCAGTGAACTAGCGGGGGGGCCGTACGAGCAGTACTTC.

V and J are TRBV24-1 and TRBJ2-1; weak D call: TRBD2 (6 bases). This CDR3 is built from 16 residues. V lost 3 bases, J lost 5 bases, and 16 bases lay in between. Per the germline V gene, CDR1 is KGHDR and CDR2 is SFDVKD. CDR3 residues: CATSDGRGSTHNEQFF. The CDR3, as DNA: TGTGCCACCAGTGATGGTCGGGGGAGTACCCACAATGAGCAGTTCTTC.

The chain links TRBV4-2 to TRBJ1-1; D is unresolved. This CDR3 is built from 14 residues. The V gene's germline CDR1 is LGHNA and CDR2 YNFKEQ. Trimming left V 4 bases short and J 2 bases short, with 11 bases between. CDR3 bases: TGTGCCAGCAGCCTGGAGGGTCCTAACACTGAAGCTTTCTTT. The encoded protein is CASSLEGPNTEAFF.

The rearrangement uses TRBV3-1 (or the pseudogene TRBV3-2) and TRBJ1-3, with 10 bases identical to TRBD1. The germline gives CDR1 LGHDT, CDR2 YNNKEL (reference sequence). The junction had 7 bases not matched to a gene; V was cut back by 4 bases and J by 4 bases. This CDR3 has 16 residues. This CDR3 reads CASSPTGTGVGNTIYF. CDR3 nucleotides: TGTGCCAGCAGCCCTACCGGGACAGGGGTCGGAAACACCATATATTTT.

This clone was counted only a few times. With a much larger clone just one base away, this may be a read error. The chain combines TRBV3-1 (or the pseudogene TRBV3-2) with TRBJ2-2, with 12 nucleotides matching TRBD2. The CDR3 is made up of 15 amino acids. Germline assignment: CDR1 LGHDT and CDR2 YNNKEL (reference sequence). V trimming: 4 bases; J trimming: 3 bases; junction bases outside the gene matches: 0. In nucleotides, the CDR3 is TGTGCCAGCAGCCGACTAGCGGGGGACACCGGGGAGCTGTTTTTT. Its protein product is CASSRLAGDTGELFF.

V is TRBV12-3 or TRBV12-4 and J is TRBJ2-5; D unresolved. Trimming removed 3 bases from V and 4 bases from J, with 3 bases in between. The CDR3 is made up of 11 amino acids. This CDR3 is CASSFRETQYF. CDR3 bases: TGTGCCAGCAGTTTCCGAGAGACCCAGTACTTC.

The genes are TRBV15 and TRBJ1-2; 7 bases are a match to TRBD1. V lost 1 base to trimming and J lost 4 bases; unmatched junction nucleotides: 12. The germline CDR1 and CDR2 sequences are LNHNV and YYDKDF (reference sequence). This CDR3 has 17 amino acids. CDR3 residues: CATSRAQGKGTGYGYTF. The CDR3 DNA reads as TGTGCCACCAGCAGAGCACAGGGGAAGGGTACTGGCTATGGCTACACCTTC.

This clone came up once. The V and J genes are TRBV7-7 and TRBJ2-1, with D hard to call. CDR3 size: 15 residues. Germline V lookup: CDR1 SSHAT, CDR2 FNYEAQ (reference sequence). V was clipped by 5 bases and J by 5 bases, with 16 bases between them. Here the CDR3 DNA reads TGTGCCAGCAGCCAAACCCCCGACTCGAACAATGAGCAGTTCTTC. The encoded protein is CASSQTPDSNNEQFF.

The V gene is TRBV2, the J gene TRBJ2-2, with D unclear. CDR3 length equals 14 residues. Germline lookup yields CDR1 SNHLY and CDR2 FYNNEI. V dropped 5 bases and J dropped 5 bases, with 12 bases sitting between them. The CDR3 here is CASSPGLGTGELFF. CDR3 sequence (DNA): TGTGCCAGCAGTCCGGGTTTAGGTACCGGGGAGCTGTTTTTT.

The V gene is TRBV6-1, the J gene TRBJ2-1, with 16 positions matching TRBD2. The CDR3 length is 16 residues. The V gene's germline CDR1 is MNHNS and CDR2 SASEGT. V trimming: 4 bases; J trimming: 7 bases; junction bases outside the gene matches: 4. The CDR3 sequence: CASSAPGLAGGNEQFF. CDR3 nucleotide sequence: TGTGCCAGCAGTGCCCCGGGACTAGCGGGAGGGAATGAGCAGTTCTTC.